This is a list of T cell receptor beta chains from one sample in a study of technical replicates of blood from a handful of donors. Measured with immunoSEQ multiplex PCR; TCRdb has only the in-frame clones, and not every one. This table has some 68,000 clones, roughly 96% appearing once. The sequencing input was T cells isolated from PBMCs. The source of these receptors is a human donor in good health. Both conserved end residues are part of each CDR3. D genes are given only for firm matches. Rows give clone size only sometimes, using once, few, many, or a class for an expanded clone.

len	abundance	d_gene	v_gene	j_gene	CDR3aa	CDR3nt
12	.	TRBD1	TRBV29-1	TRBJ2-7	CSVVAGGYEQYF	TGCAGCGTTGTGGCAGGGGGCTACGAGCAGTACTTC
13	.	.	TRBV27	TRBJ2-7	CASMERGSYEQYF	TGTGCCAGCATGGAGAGGGGGTCCTACGAGCAGTACTTC
14	.	TRBD2	TRBV9	TRBJ2-1	CASSVSGGLNEQFF	TGTGCCAGCAGCGTTAGCGGGGGTCTTAATGAGCAGTTCTTC
15	.	.	TRBV7-8	TRBJ2-7	CASSLAPRVPYEQYF	TGTGCCAGCAGCTTAGCTCCGCGGGTCCCCTACGAGCAGTACTTC
17	.	.	TRBV11-3	TRBJ2-5	CASSPRKGTEGQETQYF	TGTGCCAGCAGCCCACGTAAGGGGACGGAGGGCCAAGAGACCCAGTACTTC
11	few	.	TRBV29-1	TRBJ2-2	CSVGRGGELFF	TGCAGCGTTGGGAGGGGCGGGGAGCTGTTTTTT
11	.	TRBD2	TRBV2	TRBJ2-7	CVSGGAYEQYF	TGTGTCTCGGGGGGAGCCTACGAGCAGTACTTC
13	.	TRBD2	TRBV19	TRBJ2-7	CASSIAWGGEQYF	TGTGCCAGTAGTATAGCATGGGGGGGAGAGCAGTACTTC
14	.	.	TRBV15	TRBJ1-4	CATSRGDSNEKLFF	TGTGCCACCAGCAGAGGCGACAGTAATGAAAAACTGTTTTTT
13	.	TRBD1	TRBV5-1	TRBJ2-7	CASSSGTDYEQYF	TGCGCCAGCAGCTCCGGGACAGACTACGAGCAGTACTTC
19	.	TRBD2	TRBV7-9	TRBJ2-6	CASSLPSRTGGSGANVLTF	TGTGCCAGCAGCTTACCATCCCGGACGGGAGGCTCTGGGGCCAACGTCCTGACTTTC
16	.	TRBD1	TRBV13	TRBJ1-6	CASSSQGSSYNSPLHF	TGTGCCAGCAGCTCACAGGGGAGCTCCTATAATTCACCCCTCCACTTT
13	.	.	TRBV6-5	TRBJ1-2	CASSSRQAEGYTF	TGTGCCAGCAGTTCCCGACAGGCGGAGGGCTACACCTTC
13	.	.	TRBV28	TRBJ2-7	CASSKAEAYEQYF	TGTGCCAGTTCGAAGGCAGAGGCCTACGAGCAGTACTTC
13	.	.	TRBV5-1	TRBJ1-1	CASSLVGGEEAFF	TGCGCCAGCAGCTTAGTCGGAGGTGAAGAAGCTTTCTTT
13	.	.	TRBV29-1	TRBJ2-7	CSVTHSLTWEQYF	TGCAGCGTTACCCACTCGCTTACCTGGGAGCAGTACTTC
16	once	TRBD1	TRBV5-1	TRBJ1-1	CASSFTENRGGTEAFF	TGCGCCAGCAGCTTTACAGAGAACAGGGGGGGGACTGAAGCTTTCTTT
15	.	.	TRBV19	TRBJ2-5	CASSIGGHLQETQYF	TGTGCCAGTAGTATAGGGGGACACTTGCAAGAGACCCAGTACTTC
15	.	TRBD1	TRBV10-1	TRBJ2-3	CASTNDRGLRDTQYF	TGCGCCAGCACAAACGACAGGGGGCTTAGAGATACGCAGTATTTT
14	.	TRBD1	TRBV6-1	TRBJ1-2	CASSATGTNYGYTF	TGTGCCAGCAGTGCGACAGGGACTAACTATGGCTACACCTTC
13	.	TRBD1	TRBV5-1	TRBJ2-7	CASSLGARQGKYF	TGCGCCAGCAGCTTGGGCGCGAGACAGGGAAAGTACTTC
13	.	.	TRBV27	TRBJ2-5	CASSPKGGETQYF	TGTGCCAGCAGTCCTAAGGGCGGGGAGACCCAGTACTTC
14	.	.	TRBV9	TRBJ2-1	CASSGGQVYNEQFF	TGTGCCAGCAGCGGGGGACAAGTGTACAATGAGCAGTTCTTC
16	.	.	TRBV7-8	TRBJ1-1	CASSFTGRTLNTEAFF	TGTGCCAGCAGCTTCACAGGGAGAACCCTGAACACTGAAGCTTTCTTT
17	.	.	TRBV5-6	TRBJ2-6	CASSLIGQPSGANVLTF	TGTGCCAGCAGCTTAATAGGACAACCGTCTGGGGCCAACGTCCTGACTTTC
14	.	TRBD2	TRBV7-7	TRBJ2-7	CASSQREGLYEQYF	TGTGCCAGCAGCCAGCGGGAGGGCCTCTACGAGCAGTACTTC
15	.	.	TRBV7-2	TRBJ1-5	CASSSSTTGFQPQHF	TGTGCCAGCAGCTCGTCGACCACAGGGTTTCAGCCCCAGCATTTT
15	once	TRBD2	TRBV10-3	TRBJ2-7	CAISEVGLADYEQYF	TGTGCCATCAGTGAAGTAGGACTAGCGGACTACGAGCAGTACTTC
18	.	TRBD2	TRBV5-1	TRBJ2-3	CASSLGLAGGLSTDTQYF	TGCGCCAGCAGCTTGGGACTAGCGGGGGGGCTCAGCACAGATACGCAGTATTTT
19	.	TRBD2	TRBV5-1	TRBJ2-1	CASSPGLAGGLVSYNEQFF	TGCGCCAGCAGCCCGGGACTAGCGGGAGGGTTGGTATCCTACAATGAGCAGTTCTTC
15	.	TRBD2	TRBV6-6	TRBJ2-1	CASSSSGGVVDEQFF	TGTGCCAGCAGTTCTAGCGGGGGGGTGGTGGATGAGCAGTTCTTC
13	.	.	TRBV6-5	TRBJ1-1	CASSYSIRVEAFF	TGTGCCAGCAGTTACTCGATTCGAGTTGAAGCTTTCTTT
16	.	TRBD2	TRBV7-2	TRBJ2-1	CASSFRRLADYNEQFF	TGTGCCAGCAGCTTTAGACGACTAGCGGATTACAATGAGCAGTTCTTC
14	.	.	TRBV28	TRBJ2-5	CASRTTGGGETQYF	TGTGCCAGCAGAACAACAGGGGGGGGAGAGACCCAGTACTTC
13	.	.	TRBV30	TRBJ2-3	CAWNSGSTDTQYF	TGTGCCTGGAACAGCGGGAGCACAGATACGCAGTATTTT
16	.	.	TRBV6-5	TRBJ2-7	CASSYSEGAPRYEQYF	TGTGCCAGCAGTTACTCGGAGGGCGCCCCAAGATACGAGCAGTACTTC
16	once	.	TRBV6-4	TRBJ2-6	CASSDSMRSGANVLTF	TGTGCCAGCAGTGACTCGATGCGCTCTGGGGCCAACGTCCTGACTTTC